This TCR beta chain was identified in a study of spatial heterogeneity in lung cancer. Study in general: Each time, sequencing found more beta-chain sequences than alpha-chain sequences. Mean representation of each unique TCR and UMI combination in the raw reads exceeded 8.5 occurrences.

V was cut by 2 bases and J by 9 bases, with 6 bases left in between. This CDR3 is 11 amino acids long. CDR1 MNHEY and CDR2 SVGAGI come from the germline V gene. Documented time point: blood at routine non-recurrence follow-up after resection. No cells were sorted before sequencing. The whole RNA sequenced was extracted from tumor, nontumor lung or frozen PBMC. The library protocol tagged each TCR cDNA with a unique molecular identifier. MiXCR was run by TCRdb on the 5' RACE reads, yielding one entry per CDR3 protein. In the table there are more than 95,000 distinct CDR3 sequences, 9.5% to 15% of which are singletons.

The sequence derives from a male donor with early-stage non-small cell lung cancer. The gene calls are TRBV6-5 and TRBJ2-3; D remains ambiguous. The material sequenced was PBMCs, taken at follow-up. In DNA, the CDR3 is TGTGCCAGCAGTTACGGGGAAACGCAGTATTTT. Protein: CASSYGETQYF.